Below are 5 T cell receptor beta chains sequenced from a single sample in a study of T cell changes during pregnancy in multiple sclerosis. This table comes from immunoSEQ multiplex PCR, and its TCRdb copy is limited to in-frame clones, with some not included. Found here are 70,000 or so clones, 75% to 95% of them singletons; the top ten hold roughly 0.7%. Sample: peripheral blood, taken in the third trimester of pregnancy. Source of these receptors: a female donor in good health, enrolled as a control in a pregnancy study.

The chain uses TRBV9 and TRBJ2-1; 12 positions match TRBD2. Germline trimming cut 0 bases from V and 8 bases from J; bases unmatched to any gene: 3. Germline V gene sequence: CDR1 SGDLS, CDR2 YYNGEE. There are 15 residues in the CDR3. DNA of the CDR3: TGTGCCAGCAGCGTAGCTAGCGGGAGGGCCTATGAGCAGTTCTTC. Protein sequence: CASSVASGRAYEQFF.

As DNA, the CDR3 is TGTGCCAGCAGTTACCAGAATAATTCACCCCTCCACTTT. Amino acids: CASSYQNNSPLHF. This rearrangement joins TRBV6-6 to TRBJ1-6; D is unclear. Trimming took off 2 bases at V and 5 bases at J, with 4 bases between the two ends. The CDR3 covers 13 residues. The germline CDR1 and CDR2 sequences are MNHNY and SVGAGI (reference sequence).

The rearrangement links TRBV6-5 to TRBJ2-1; D possibly corresponds to TRBD2 (6 bases). Germline CDR1 is MNHEY and CDR2 is SVGAGI. V was shortened by 7 bases and J by 4 bases, with 17 bases between the two germline ends. This CDR3 region has 15 residues. Written as DNA, the CDR3 is TGTGCCAGCAAGGGACTGGGACTCCGATACAATGAGCAGTTCTTC. Translating it yields CASKGLGLRYNEQFF.

V gene TRBV10-1 combines with J gene TRBJ2-2; 10 bases agree with TRBD2. From germline, CDR1 is WNHNN and CDR2 SYGVQD (reference sequence). After removal of 4 bases from V and 0 bases from J, the junction contained 5 bases not matched to a gene. The CDR3 has 17 residues. DNA for the CDR3: TGCGCCAGCAGTGCGGCTAGCGGGGGTCCGAACACCGGGGAGCTGTTTTTT. Its protein product is CASSAASGGPNTGELFF.

The chain's CDR3 is CASSLSQGALSGELFF. In DNA form, the CDR3 reads TGCGCCAGCAGCTTGTCGCAGGGGGCGCTTAGCGGGGAGCTGTTTTTT. V gene TRBV5-1 combines with J gene TRBJ2-2; 8 nucleotides align to TRBD1. The CDR3 covers 16 residues. V lost 1 base and J lost 7; bases outside the gene matches: 9. CDR1 and CDR2 (germline): SGHRS, YFSETQ.